The source of this T cell receptor (beta chain) is a study of OX40 agonist ivuxolimab in advanced cancers. CDR3 size: 14 residues. Germline V gene sequence: CDR1 LNHDA, CDR2 SQIVND (reference sequence). Trimming took 5 bases from V and 0 from J; bases not matched to a gene: 2. Study-wide results and limits: Some patients who did not respond also had low normalized T-cell clonal expansion. In the 0.1 to 3.0 mg/kg range, CD4+ and CD8+ blood T cells had expanded clonally by week 6.

Patients who had autoimmune disease history or got systemic immunosuppression were left out. In regard to this clone: Its antigen is undetermined.

Sequencing was performed with immunoSEQ multiplex PCR; in TCRdb, only in-frame clones are kept and a portion is missing. This sample has about 44,000 clones, with about 90% found just once. The starting material was CD4+ or CD8+ T cells sorted from blood, obtained in a trial of the OX40 agonist ivuxolimab. The chain links TRBV19 to TRBJ2-7, with 9 bases identical to TRBD1. The TCR sequence derives from an adult with an advanced solid tumor such as melanoma, head and neck, liver or kidney cancer. The CDR3 is CASSAGQGSYEQYF. The CDR3 DNA follows: TGTGCCAGTAGTGCGGGACAGGGCTCCTACGAGCAGTACTTC.